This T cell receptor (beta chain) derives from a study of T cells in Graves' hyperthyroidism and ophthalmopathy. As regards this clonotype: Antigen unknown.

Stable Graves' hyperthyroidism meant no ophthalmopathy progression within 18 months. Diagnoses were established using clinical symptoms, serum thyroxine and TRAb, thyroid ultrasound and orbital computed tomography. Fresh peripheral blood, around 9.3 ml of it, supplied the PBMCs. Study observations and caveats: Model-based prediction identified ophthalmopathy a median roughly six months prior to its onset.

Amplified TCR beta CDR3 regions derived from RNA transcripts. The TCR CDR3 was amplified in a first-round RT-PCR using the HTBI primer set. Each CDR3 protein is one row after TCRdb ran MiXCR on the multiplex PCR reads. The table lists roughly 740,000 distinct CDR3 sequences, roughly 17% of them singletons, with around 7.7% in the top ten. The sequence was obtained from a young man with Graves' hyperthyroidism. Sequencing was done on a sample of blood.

The CDR3 region is CASSQGLGLADQETQYF. The DNA of the CDR3 is TGTGCCAGCAGCCAAGGACTTGGACTAGCGGACCAAGAGACCCAGTACTTC. The V gene is TRBV4-2, the J gene TRBJ2-5, with 10 bases lining up with TRBD2. The CDR3 is made up of 17 amino acids. Germline V gene lookup returns CDR1 LGHNA and CDR2 YNFKEQ. V was clipped by 1 base and J by 0 bases; unmatched bases: 5.